These 9 T cell receptor beta chains came from one sample sequenced in a study of shared T cell receptors in the human thymus (dated by TCRdb to the early 2020s). Library prep was done by the immunoSEQ multiplex PCR assay. The source is immuneACCESS, and TCRdb retained only in-frame sequences with V and J called. Part of the clones is not carried over; for the studies checked, unresolved V genes explain less than half of this, and the remainder is unexplained. The sample table lists approximately 580,000 clones, 70% to 80% of them with a count of one. The ten biggest clones cover around 0.013% of the sample. These data were also filed under a second study, of human thymus T cells.

The sequenced material came from thymocytes. The source is a boy less than two years old with a congenital heart defect. Donor details come from another sample of the same person, matched by shared clones.

The chain joins TRBV11-3 to TRBJ2-1; D is perhaps TRBD2 (6 bases). Germline loops: CDR1 SGHNT, CDR2 YENEEA. The CDR3 spans 13 residues. The V gene lost 3 bases and the J gene lost 8 bases, with 11 bases spanning the gap. In DNA, the CDR3 is TGTGCCAGCAGCTTGACTAGTTTCGATGAGCAGTTCTTC. Translating gives CASSLTSFDEQFF.

The CDR3, as DNA: TGTGCCAGCAGCCCAGAGGCCCAGAAGGAGCAGTACTTC. Amino acid sequence: CASSPEAQKEQYF. The V call is TRBV13, the J call TRBJ2-7, with unresolved D. Germline CDR1 is PRHDT and CDR2 is FYEKMQ (reference sequence). V dropped 5 bases and J dropped 7 bases, with 15 bases sitting between them. This CDR3 spans 13 amino acids.

Concerning this clone itself: Different DNA sequences within this sample yield the same CDR3. This chain connects TRBV10-3 to TRBJ1-1, with 11 positions matching TRBD1. This CDR3 has 12 amino acids. From germline, CDR1 is ENHRY and CDR2 SYGVKD. J gave up 5 bases and V 8 bases, and 1 base lay outside the gene matches. In DNA, the CDR3 is TGTGCCATCCGGGACAGGGGGACTGAAGCTTTCTTT. Amino acid sequence: CAIRDRGTEAFF.

Only a few counts were recorded for this clone. The CDR3 nucleotides read TGCGCCAGCAGCCAAGATGATTCGAAAGCGGCCGTCCTATTCTACTACTACGAGCAGTACTTC. Encoded protein: CASSQDDSKAAVLFYYYEQYF. V usage is TRBV4-1 and J usage is TRBJ2-7, with a weak D call TRBD2 (5 bases). CDR1 is MGHRA, CDR2 YSYEKL, per germline. V gave up 0 bases and J gave up 3 bases, with 30 bases separating them. There are 21 residues in the CDR3.

The chain joins TRBV29-1 to TRBJ2-3, with no clear D. The V and J ends lost 6 bases and 1 base respectively, with 11 bases between them. Germline V gene sequence: CDR1 SQVTM, CDR2 ANQGSEA. The CDR3 has 13 residues. For the CDR3, the DNA is TGCAGCGTCCCTTGGCGGCGCACAGATACGCAGTATTTT. Amino acids: CSVPWRRTDTQYF.

V and J are TRBV4-3 and TRBJ2-7; no firm D call. Trimming removed 0 bases from V and 7 bases from J, with 16 bases in between. Per germline, CDR1 LGHNA and CDR2 YSLEER. This CDR3 is 15 amino acids long. The CDR3 reads CASSQELPTLKEQYF. The CDR3 region has the DNA TGCGCCAGCAGCCAAGAACTACCCACCCTAAAAGAGCAGTACTTC.

The genes are TRBV7-9 and TRBJ2-1; D not certain. The CDR3 is made up of 10 amino acids. Germline values: CDR1 SEHNR, CDR2 FQNEAQ (reference sequence). With 6 bases removed from V and 12 bases from J, the gap between germline ends came to 9 bases. The CDR3 DNA sequence: TGTGCCAGCAGGACGGAGTCGCAGTTCTTC. This encodes CASRTESQFF.

The chain links TRBV19 to TRBJ1-2; D gene ambiguous. Trimming stripped 4 bases from V and 2 bases from J, with 8 bases between. CDR3 length: 13 residues. Germline CDR1 reads LNHDA; CDR2 reads SQIVND (reference sequence). CDR3 sequence reads: CASSRALNYGYTF. In nucleotides, the CDR3 is TGTGCCAGTAGTAGGGCCTTGAACTATGGCTACACCTTC.

The V and J genes are TRBV5-5 and TRBJ2-7; D possibly corresponds to TRBD1 (5 bases). V lost 4 bases and J 0 bases, leaving 14 bases between the germline ends. The CDR3 has 15 amino acids. Germline V CDR1 and CDR2: SGHKS, YYEKEE (reference sequence). CDR3 sequence: CASSRPGYSSYEQYF. CDR3 in DNA: TGTGCCAGCAGCCGCCCAGGGTACAGCTCCTACGAGCAGTACTTC.